Described below is a single T cell receptor (beta chain) sequence and its context. This CDR3 spans 13 amino acids. The ends were cut back, 3 bases at V and 12 bases at J, with 18 bases in the middle. In the original workflow: Amplification of reference gene primers was used by the study to estimate nucleated cell counts. Here immunoSEQ multiplex PCR was the method, and the copy in TCRdb shows in-frame clones only, minus some. The DNA was the basis for D and trimming; V, J and clone size are from that table. This sample carries about 70,000 clones, roughly 84% of them seen once, and the ten largest clones take about a tenth. The data belong to a study of blood T cell repertoires in COVID-19. Across the whole study: Some COVID-19 samples were acute and others convalescent; all came from the United States, Italy and Spain. In each case, the material was cDNA or gDNA derived from T cells, B-cell-depleted T cells, or PBMCs.

This chain joins TRBV12-3 or TRBV12-4 and TRBJ2-7; a weak D match, TRBD2 (5 bases). The sample was peripheral blood. This TCR came from a woman under 30 with acute or convalescent COVID-19. CDR3 in DNA: TGTGCCAGCAGTTTCGGCCCCCGGGCTAGCCTGTACTTC. This codes for CASSFGPRASLYF.